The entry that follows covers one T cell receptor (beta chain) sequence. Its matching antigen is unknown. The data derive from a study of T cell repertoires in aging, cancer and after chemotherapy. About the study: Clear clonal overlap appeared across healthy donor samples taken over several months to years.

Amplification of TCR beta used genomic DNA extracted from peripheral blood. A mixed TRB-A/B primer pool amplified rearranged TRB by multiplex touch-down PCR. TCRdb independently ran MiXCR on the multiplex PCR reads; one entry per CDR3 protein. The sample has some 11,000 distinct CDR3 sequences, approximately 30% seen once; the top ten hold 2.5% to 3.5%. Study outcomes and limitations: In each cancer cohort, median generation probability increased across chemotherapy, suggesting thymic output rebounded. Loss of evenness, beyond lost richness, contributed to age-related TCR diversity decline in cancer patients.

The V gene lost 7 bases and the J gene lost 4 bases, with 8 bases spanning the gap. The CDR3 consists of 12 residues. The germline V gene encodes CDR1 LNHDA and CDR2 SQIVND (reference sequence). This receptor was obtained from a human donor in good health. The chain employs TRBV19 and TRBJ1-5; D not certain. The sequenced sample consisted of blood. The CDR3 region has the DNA TGTGCCAGTAATGTTGGGAATCAGCCCCAGCATTTT. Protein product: CASNVGNQPQHF.